These 7 T cell receptor beta chains share one sample of origin, sequenced in a study of T cell changes during pregnancy in multiple sclerosis. The protocol was immunoSEQ multiplex PCR, while the TCRdb copy is restricted to in-frame clones and leaves out a portion. The data contain approximately 66,000 clones, roughly 92% of them singletons. Sequenced material: peripheral blood, taken in the third trimester of pregnancy. Receptor source: a female donor in good health, enrolled as a control in a pregnancy study.

The V gene is TRBV29-1, the J gene TRBJ1-2; D uncertain. Trimming pared 1 base from V and 3 bases from J, leaving 6 bases between. Germline values: CDR1 SQVTM, CDR2 ANQGSEA. The CDR3 spans 12 residues. The CDR3 coding sequence is TGCAGCGTTGAAGTGGGAGACTATGGCTACACCTTC. The encoded protein is CSVEVGDYGYTF.

V gene TRBV6-5 combines with J gene TRBJ1-1; D perhaps matches TRBD1 (5 bases). This CDR3 spans 15 amino acids. From germline, CDR1 is MNHEY and CDR2 SVGAGI. V was clipped by 6 bases and J by 0 bases, with 14 bases between them. CDR3 sequence: CASRSQGAMNTEAFF. Here the CDR3 DNA reads TGTGCCAGCAGATCCCAGGGTGCTATGAACACTGAAGCTTTCTTT.

This chain links TRBV30 with TRBJ2-7; D is perhaps TRBD1 (6 bases). The V gene lost 8 bases and the J gene lost 7 bases, with 21 bases spanning the gap. Germline CDR1 reads GTSNPN; CDR2 reads SVGIG (reference sequence). The CDR3 has 13 amino acids. DNA of the CDR3: TGTGCCCACAAAGGGCAGGGGTTCGGTGAGCAGTACTTC. Its translation is CAHKGQGFGEQYF.

The chain carries TRBV7-3 and TRBJ2-1; tentatively, D is TRBD2 (5 bases). CDR3 length: 15 amino acids. CDR1 and CDR2 from the germline V gene are SGHTA and FQGTGA. Between the trimmed V and J ends, which lost 4 bases and 5 bases, there was a span of 15 bases. In nucleotides, the CDR3 is TGTGCCAGCAGCTCAGACGGGATGTCCCACAATGAGCAGTTCTTC. Encoded protein: CASSSDGMSHNEQFF.

The chain combines TRBV4-3 with TRBJ2-1; 9 bases agree with TRBD2. V lost 2 bases to trimming and J lost 8 bases; unmatched junction nucleotides: 7. The CDR3 loop spans 15 amino acids. Germline V gene data show CDR1 as LGHNA and CDR2 as YSLEER. In DNA form, the CDR3 reads TGCGCCAGCAGCCAAACCGGACTAGCGAACCATGAGCAGTTCTTC. Translating it yields CASSQTGLANHEQFF.

The CDR3 bases are TGTGCCAGCATGGACACCTTAAGAGCCTACGAGCAGTACTTC. Protein: CASMDTLRAYEQYF. This sequence joins TRBV7-8 and TRBJ2-7; a weak D match, TRBD1 (5 bases). V lost 7 bases to trimming and J lost 2 bases, with 15 bases between them. The V gene's germline CDR1 is SGHVS and CDR2 FQNEAQ. CDR3 length: 14 residues.

This clone was picked up a small number of times. The gene calls are TRBV19 and TRBJ1-5, with D unclear. The CDR3 is 13 residues long. Looked up from germline, CDR1 is LNHDA and CDR2 is SQIVND (reference sequence). Trimming cost V 3 bases and J 4 bases, with 7 bases left between them. CDR3 bases: TGTGCCAGTAGTATGGGCAGAAATCAGCCCCAGCATTTT. This translates into CASSMGRNQPQHF.